The clone carrying this T cell receptor (beta chain) was detected once. Antigen: not known. CDR3 length equals 13 residues. Per the germline V gene, CDR1 is SGHTS and CDR2 is YDEGEE. The V gene lost 0 bases and the J gene lost 3 bases, with 7 bases spanning the gap. TCRdb re-called the 5' RACE reads with MiXCR, one entry per CDR3 protein. The sample contains about 890,000 distinct CDR3 sequences, around an eighth of which appear only once. This specimen comes from a study of identical twins. Findings and caveats of the study: Cross-sectional statistical analysis, not tracking of the same donors, underpinned the conclusions.

In addition, the sample was reused for a study of yellow fever vaccine responses in identical twins.

The receptor was derived from a woman between 18 and 29 years old in good health. The chain recombines TRBV5-8 with TRBJ2-7; possibly TRBD2 for D (5 bases). The specimen sequenced was PBMCs. The CDR3 spells CASSLVGLYEQYF. The CDR3 DNA is TGTGCCAGCAGCTTGGTTGGACTCTACGAGCAGTACTTC.